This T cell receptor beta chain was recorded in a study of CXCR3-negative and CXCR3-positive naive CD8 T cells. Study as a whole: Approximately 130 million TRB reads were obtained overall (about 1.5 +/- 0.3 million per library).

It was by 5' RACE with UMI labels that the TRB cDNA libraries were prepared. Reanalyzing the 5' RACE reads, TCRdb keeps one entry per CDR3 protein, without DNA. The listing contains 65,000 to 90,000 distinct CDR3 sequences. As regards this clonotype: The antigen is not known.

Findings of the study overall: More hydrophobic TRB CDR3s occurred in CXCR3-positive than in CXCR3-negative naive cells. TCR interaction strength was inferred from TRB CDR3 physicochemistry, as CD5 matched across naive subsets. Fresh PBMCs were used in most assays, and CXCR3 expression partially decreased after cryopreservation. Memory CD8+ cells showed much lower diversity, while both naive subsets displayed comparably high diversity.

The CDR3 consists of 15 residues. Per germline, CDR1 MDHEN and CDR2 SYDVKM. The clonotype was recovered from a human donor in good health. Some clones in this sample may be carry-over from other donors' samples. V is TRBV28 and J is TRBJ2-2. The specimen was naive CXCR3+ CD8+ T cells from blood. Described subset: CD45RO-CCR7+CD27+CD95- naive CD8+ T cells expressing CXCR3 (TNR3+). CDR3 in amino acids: CASRSSVVHPGELFF.